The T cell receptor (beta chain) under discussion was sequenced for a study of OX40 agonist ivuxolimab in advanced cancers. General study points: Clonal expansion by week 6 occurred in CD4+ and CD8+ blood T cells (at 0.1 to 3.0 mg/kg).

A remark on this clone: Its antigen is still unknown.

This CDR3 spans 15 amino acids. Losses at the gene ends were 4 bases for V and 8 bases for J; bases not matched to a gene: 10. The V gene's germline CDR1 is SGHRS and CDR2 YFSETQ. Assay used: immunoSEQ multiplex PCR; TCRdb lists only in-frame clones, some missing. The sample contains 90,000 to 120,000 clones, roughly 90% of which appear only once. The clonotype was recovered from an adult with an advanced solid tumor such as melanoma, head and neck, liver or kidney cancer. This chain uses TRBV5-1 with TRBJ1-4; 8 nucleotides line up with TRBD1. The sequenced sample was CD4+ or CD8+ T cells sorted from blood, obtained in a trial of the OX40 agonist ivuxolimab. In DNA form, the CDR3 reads TGCGCCAGCAGCCCCGGGACAGGTCAGCGGGAAAAACTGTTTTTT. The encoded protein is CASSPGTGQREKLFF.